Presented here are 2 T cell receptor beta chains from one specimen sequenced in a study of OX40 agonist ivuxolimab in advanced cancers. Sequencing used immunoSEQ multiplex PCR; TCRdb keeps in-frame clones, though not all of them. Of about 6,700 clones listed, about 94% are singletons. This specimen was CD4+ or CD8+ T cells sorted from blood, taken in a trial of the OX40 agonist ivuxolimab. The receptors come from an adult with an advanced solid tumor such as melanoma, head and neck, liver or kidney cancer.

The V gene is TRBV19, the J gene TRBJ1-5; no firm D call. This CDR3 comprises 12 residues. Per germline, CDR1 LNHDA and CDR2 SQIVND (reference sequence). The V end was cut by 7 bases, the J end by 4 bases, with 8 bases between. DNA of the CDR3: TGTGCCAGTAATTGGAGAAATCAGCCCCAGCATTTT. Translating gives CASNWRNQPQHF. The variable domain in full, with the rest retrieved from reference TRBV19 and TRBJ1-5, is DGGITQSPKYLFRKEGQNVTLSCEQNLNHDAMYWYRQDPGQGLRLIYYSQIVNDFQKGDIAEGYSVSREKKESFPLTVTSAQKNPTAFYLCASNWRNQPQHFGDGTRLSIL.

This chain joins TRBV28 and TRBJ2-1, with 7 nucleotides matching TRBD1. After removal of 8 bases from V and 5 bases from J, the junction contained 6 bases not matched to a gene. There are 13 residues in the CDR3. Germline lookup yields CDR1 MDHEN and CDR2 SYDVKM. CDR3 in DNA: TGTGCCAGCCAGACAGGGTTACACAATGAGCAGTTCTTC. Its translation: CASQTGLHNEQFF. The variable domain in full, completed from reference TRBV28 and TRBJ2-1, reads DVKVTQSSRYLVKRTGEKVFLECVQDMDHENMFWYRQDPGLGLRLIYFSYDVKMKEKGDIPEGYSVSREKKERFSLILESASTNQTSMYLCASQTGLHNEQFFGPGTRLTVL.